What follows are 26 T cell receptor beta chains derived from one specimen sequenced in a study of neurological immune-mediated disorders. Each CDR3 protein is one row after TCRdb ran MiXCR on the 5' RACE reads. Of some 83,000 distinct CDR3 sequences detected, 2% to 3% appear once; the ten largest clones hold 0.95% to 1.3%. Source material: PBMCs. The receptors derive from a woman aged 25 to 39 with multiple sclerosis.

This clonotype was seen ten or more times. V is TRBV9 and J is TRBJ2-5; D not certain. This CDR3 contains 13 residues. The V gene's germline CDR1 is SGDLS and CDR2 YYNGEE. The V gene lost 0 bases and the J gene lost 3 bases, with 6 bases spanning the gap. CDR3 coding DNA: TGTGCCAGCAGCGTAGGGCAGAAAGAGACCCAGTACTTC. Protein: CASSVGQKETQYF.

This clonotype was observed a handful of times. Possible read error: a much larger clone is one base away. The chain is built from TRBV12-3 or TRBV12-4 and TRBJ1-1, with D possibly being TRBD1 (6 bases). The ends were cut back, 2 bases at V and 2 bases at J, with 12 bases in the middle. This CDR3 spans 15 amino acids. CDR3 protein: CASSLQTGTNTEAFF. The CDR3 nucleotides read TGTGCCAGCAGTTTACAGACAGGCACCAACACTGAAGCTTTCTTT.

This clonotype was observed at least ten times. The CDR3 is CASSLGDSPLHF. As DNA, the CDR3 is TGTGCCAGCAGCTTGGGGGATTCACCCCTCCACTTT. J is TRBJ1-6 and V is TRBV5-6; D is undetermined. Germline V gene lookup returns CDR1 SGHDT and CDR2 YYEEEE. Trimming took 0 bases from V and 8 from J, leaving 3 bases between them. The CDR3 loop spans 12 amino acids.

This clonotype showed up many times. The CDR3 here is CASTRGDSNQPQHF. The CDR3 region has the DNA TGTGCCAGCACCCGGGGCGATAGCAATCAGCCCCAGCATTTT. The rearrangement links TRBV12-3 or TRBV12-4 to TRBJ1-5, with D perhaps TRBD1 (5 bases). This CDR3 spans 14 amino acids. The V gene lost 7 bases and the J gene lost 0 bases, with 10 bases spanning the gap.

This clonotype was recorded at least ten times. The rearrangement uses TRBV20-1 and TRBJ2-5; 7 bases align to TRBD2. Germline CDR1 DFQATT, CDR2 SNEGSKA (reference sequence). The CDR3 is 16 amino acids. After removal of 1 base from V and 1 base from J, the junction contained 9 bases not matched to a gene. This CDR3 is CSARVIQRGPQETQYF. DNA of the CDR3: TGCAGTGCTAGAGTAATTCAGCGGGGTCCCCAAGAGACCCAGTACTTC.

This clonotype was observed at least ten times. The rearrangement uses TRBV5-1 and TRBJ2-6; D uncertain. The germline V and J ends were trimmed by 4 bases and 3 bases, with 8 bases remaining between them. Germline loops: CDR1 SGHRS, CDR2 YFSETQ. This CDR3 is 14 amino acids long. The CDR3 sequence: CASSESLGANVLTF. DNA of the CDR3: TGCGCCAGCAGCGAGAGCCTTGGGGCCAACGTCCTGACTTTC.

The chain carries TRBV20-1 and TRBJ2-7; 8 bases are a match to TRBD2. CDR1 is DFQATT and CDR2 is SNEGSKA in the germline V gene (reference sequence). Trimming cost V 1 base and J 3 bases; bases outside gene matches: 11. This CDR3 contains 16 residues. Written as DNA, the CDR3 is TGCAGTGCTAGAGGCCCTAAAGGGACTAGGCTCTACGAGCAGTACTTC. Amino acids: CSARGPKGTRLYEQYF.

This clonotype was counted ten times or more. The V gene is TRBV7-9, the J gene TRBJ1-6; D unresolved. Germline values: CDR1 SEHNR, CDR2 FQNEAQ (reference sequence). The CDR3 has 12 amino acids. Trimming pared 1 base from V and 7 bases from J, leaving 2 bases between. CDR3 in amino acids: CASSLENSPLHF. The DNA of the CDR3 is TGTGCCAGCAGCTTAGAAAATTCACCCCTCCACTTT.

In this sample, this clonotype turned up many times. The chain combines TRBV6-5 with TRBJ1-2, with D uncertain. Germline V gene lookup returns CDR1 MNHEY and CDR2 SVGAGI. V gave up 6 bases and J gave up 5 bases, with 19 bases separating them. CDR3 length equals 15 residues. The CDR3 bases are TGTGCCAGCAGCCTTTCCGGAGTTTCCGTATATGGCTACACCTTC. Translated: CASSLSGVSVYGYTF.

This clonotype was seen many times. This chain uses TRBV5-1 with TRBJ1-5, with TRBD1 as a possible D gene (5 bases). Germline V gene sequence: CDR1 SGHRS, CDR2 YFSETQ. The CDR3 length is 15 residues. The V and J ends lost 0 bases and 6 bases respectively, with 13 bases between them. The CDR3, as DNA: TGCGCCAGCAGCTTGGGATTTGGGGGAGGTCAGCCCCAGCATTTT. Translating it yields CASSLGFGGGQPQHF.

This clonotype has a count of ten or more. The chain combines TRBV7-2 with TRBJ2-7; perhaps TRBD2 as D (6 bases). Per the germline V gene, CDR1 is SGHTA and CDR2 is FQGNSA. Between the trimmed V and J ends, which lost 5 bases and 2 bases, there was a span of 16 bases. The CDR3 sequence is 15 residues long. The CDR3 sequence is CASSPQRGGAYEQYF. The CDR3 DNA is TGTGCCAGCAGCCCCCAGCGCGGAGGGGCCTACGAGCAGTACTTC. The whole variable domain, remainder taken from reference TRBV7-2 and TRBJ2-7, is GAGVSQSPSNKVTEKGKDVELRCDPISGHTALYWYRQSLGQGLEFLIYFQGNSAPDKSGLPSDRFSAERTGGSVSTLTIQRTQQEDSAVYLCASSPQRGGAYEQYFGPGTRLTVT.

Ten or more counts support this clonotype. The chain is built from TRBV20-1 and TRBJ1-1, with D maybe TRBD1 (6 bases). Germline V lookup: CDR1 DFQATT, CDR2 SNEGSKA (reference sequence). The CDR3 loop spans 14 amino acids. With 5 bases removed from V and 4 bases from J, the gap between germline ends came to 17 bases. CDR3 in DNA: TGCAGTGCTGGGGGGCGGGGGACGGCCACTGAAGCTTTCTTT. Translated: CSAGGRGTATEAFF.

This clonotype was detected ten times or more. CDR3 sequence reads: CSARDGRFLATQYF. CDR3 DNA sequence: TGCAGTGCTAGAGATGGTCGCTTCCTCGCGACGCAGTATTTT. The chain employs TRBV20-1 and TRBJ2-3; D is ambiguous. This CDR3 has 14 amino acids. Trimming pared 0 bases from V and 9 bases from J, leaving 16 bases between. Germline values: CDR1 DFQATT, CDR2 SNEGSKA (reference sequence).

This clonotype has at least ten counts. CDR3 protein: CASSYRGEWNTEAFF. In DNA form, the CDR3 reads TGTGCCAGCAGTTACAGAGGGGAATGGAACACTGAAGCTTTCTTT. This chain uses TRBV6-5 with TRBJ1-1, with D possibly matching TRBD1 (5 bases). CDR1 and CDR2 from the germline V gene are MNHEY and SVGAGI. The V end lost 2 bases, the J end lost 1 base, and 11 bases lay between the germline ends. The CDR3 is 15 amino acids.

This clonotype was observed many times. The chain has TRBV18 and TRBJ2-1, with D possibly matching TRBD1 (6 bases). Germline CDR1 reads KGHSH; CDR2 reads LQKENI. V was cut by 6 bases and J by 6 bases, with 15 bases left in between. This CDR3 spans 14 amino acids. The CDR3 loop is CASSRRGFGNEQFF. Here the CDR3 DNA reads TGTGCCAGCTCCCGCAGGGGTTTTGGCAATGAGCAGTTCTTC.

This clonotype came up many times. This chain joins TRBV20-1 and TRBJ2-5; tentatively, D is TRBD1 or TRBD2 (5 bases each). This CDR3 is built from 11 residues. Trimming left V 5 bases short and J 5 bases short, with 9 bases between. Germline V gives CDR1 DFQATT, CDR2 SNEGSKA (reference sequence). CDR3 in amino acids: CSAQGAETQYF. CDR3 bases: TGCAGTGCTCAGGGAGCTGAGACCCAGTACTTC.

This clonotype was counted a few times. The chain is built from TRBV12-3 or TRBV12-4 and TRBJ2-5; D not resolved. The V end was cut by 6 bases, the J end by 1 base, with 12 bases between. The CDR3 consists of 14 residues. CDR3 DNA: TGTGCCAGCAGCTCGTTTAGATCCCAAGAGACCCAGTACTTC. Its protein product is CASSSFRSQETQYF.

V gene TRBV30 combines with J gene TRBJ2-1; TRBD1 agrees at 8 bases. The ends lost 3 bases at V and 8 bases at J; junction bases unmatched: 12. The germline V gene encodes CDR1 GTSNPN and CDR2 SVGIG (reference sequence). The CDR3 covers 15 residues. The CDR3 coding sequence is TGTGCCTGGAGGAGGGGGACAGGATCTTGGCATGAGCAGTTCTTC. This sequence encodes CAWRRGTGSWHEQFF.

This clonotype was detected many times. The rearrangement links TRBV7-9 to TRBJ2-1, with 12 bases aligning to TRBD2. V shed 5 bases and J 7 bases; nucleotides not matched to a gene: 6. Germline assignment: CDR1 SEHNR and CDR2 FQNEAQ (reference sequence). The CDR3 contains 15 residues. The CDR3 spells CASSPSGRALNEQFF. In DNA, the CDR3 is TGTGCCAGCAGCCCTAGCGGGAGGGCCCTAAATGAGCAGTTCTTC.

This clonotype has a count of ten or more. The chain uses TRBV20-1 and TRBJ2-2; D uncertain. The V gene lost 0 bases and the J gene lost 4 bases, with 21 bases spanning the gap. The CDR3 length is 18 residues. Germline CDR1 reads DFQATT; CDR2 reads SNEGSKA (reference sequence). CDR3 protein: CSARDGSVWGMGTGELFF. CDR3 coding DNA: TGCAGTGCTAGAGATGGCTCTGTATGGGGTATGGGCACCGGGGAGCTGTTTTTT.

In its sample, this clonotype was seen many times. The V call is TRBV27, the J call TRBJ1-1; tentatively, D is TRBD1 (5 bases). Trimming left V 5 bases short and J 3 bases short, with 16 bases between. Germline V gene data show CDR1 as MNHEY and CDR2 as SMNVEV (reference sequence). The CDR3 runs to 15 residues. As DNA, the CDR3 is TGTGCCAGCAGTCCTCCCCCTAGGGGCGACACTGAAGCTTTCTTT. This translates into CASSPPPRGDTEAFF.

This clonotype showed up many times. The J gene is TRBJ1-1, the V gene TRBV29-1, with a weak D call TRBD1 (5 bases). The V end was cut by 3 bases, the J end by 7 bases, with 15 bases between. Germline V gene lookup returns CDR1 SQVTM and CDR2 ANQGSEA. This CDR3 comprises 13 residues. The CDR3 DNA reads TGCAGCGTTGACAGGGCTGGGGATTATGAAGCTTTCTTT. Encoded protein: CSVDRAGDYEAFF.

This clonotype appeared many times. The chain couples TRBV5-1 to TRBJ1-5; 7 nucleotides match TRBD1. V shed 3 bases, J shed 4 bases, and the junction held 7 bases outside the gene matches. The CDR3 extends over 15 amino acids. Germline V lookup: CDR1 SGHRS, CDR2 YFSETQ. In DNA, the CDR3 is TGCGCCAGCAGCTCGGAAGGGGGCGGGAATCAGCCCCAGCATTTT. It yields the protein CASSSEGGGNQPQHF.

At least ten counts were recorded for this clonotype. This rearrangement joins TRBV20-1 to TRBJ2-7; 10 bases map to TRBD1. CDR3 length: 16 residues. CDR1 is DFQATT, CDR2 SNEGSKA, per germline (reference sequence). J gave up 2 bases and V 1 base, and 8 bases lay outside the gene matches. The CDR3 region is CSARAIQGTGAYEQYF. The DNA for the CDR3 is TGCAGTGCTAGAGCTATCCAAGGGACAGGGGCCTACGAGCAGTACTTC.

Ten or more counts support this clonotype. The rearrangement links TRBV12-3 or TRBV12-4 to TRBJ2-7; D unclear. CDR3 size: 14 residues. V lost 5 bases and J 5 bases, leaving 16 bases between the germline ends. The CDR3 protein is CASSRSGLWDEQYF. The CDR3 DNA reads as TGTGCCAGCAGTAGGTCAGGCTTATGGGACGAGCAGTACTTC.

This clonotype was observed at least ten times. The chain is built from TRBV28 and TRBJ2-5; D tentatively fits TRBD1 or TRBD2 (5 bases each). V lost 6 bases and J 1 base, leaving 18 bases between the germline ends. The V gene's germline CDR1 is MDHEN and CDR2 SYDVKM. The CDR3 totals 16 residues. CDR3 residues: CASSSVGTAGQETQYF. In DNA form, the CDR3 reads TGTGCCAGCAGCAGCGTGGGGACGGCGGGCCAAGAGACCCAGTACTTC.